This T cell receptor beta chain was sequenced during a study of T-cell memory formation after mild COVID-19. Study background: The TCR clusters were mostly specific to one donor.

There are many counts of this clonotype. Via MiXCR, TCRdb re-called the 5' RACE reads, giving one row per CDR3 protein. The table has 300,000 to 400,000 distinct CDR3 sequences, more than 15% seen once. Germline V gives CDR1 MDHEN, CDR2 SYDVKM. The CDR3 loop spans 14 amino acids. V was pared by 6 bases and J by 3 bases, with 6 bases of the junction left unmatched. Sequencing input: PBMCs or a T cell subset sorted from them (not recorded which). The chain recombines TRBV28 with TRBJ2-3, with 7 bases fitting TRBD1. The source is a man younger than 35 who had mild COVID-19 (a few samples of this study predate the infection). Cell type and time point are not known. The CDR3 spells CASRETGNTDTQYF. The CDR3 DNA reads TGTGCCAGCAGGGAGACAGGGAATACAGATACGCAGTATTTT.